This TCR beta chain was identified in a study of T cells after yellow fever vaccination. This clonotype appeared a few times. This CDR3 contains 16 residues. The germline gives CDR1 MGHRA, CDR2 YSYEKL. V was cut by 0 bases and J by 3 bases, with 14 bases left in between. TCRdb itself ran the 5' RACE reads through MiXCR, one entry per CDR3 protein. The repertoire holds nearly 300,000 distinct CDR3 sequences, with 7.5% to 9.5% as singletons. V gene TRBV4-1 combines with J gene TRBJ1-2, with D uncertain. Source: CD4+ T cells sorted from PBMCs, taken 5 days after the yellow fever booster vaccination. The TCR originated in a man aged 18 to 35 who received the YFV17D yellow fever vaccine. The CDR3 here is CASSQDPKGHDYGYTF. The DNA for the CDR3 is TGCGCCAGCAGCCAAGACCCAAAAGGGCATGACTATGGCTACACCTTC.